This T cell receptor (beta chain) originates from a study of regulatory T cells in long-lasting Graves disease. Findings of the study overall: Newly diagnosed disease favored TRBV20-1 and TRBJ2-1 over persistent disease. Patients with persistent Graves' had lower TCR diversity than newly diagnosed patients.

V lost 4 bases to trimming and J lost 7 bases; unmatched junction nucleotides: 8. In germline, CDR1 is SGHAT, CDR2 FQDESV (reference sequence). The CDR3 extends over 15 amino acids. Time point defined: newly diagnosed GD, antithyroid drugs for less than 3 months. There was RNA extracted from PBMCs, and the TCR library was made from it. This clonotype has a handful of counts. Its cognate antigen is unknown. Construction of the TCR beta libraries employed iRepertoire HTBI primers in conjunction with Arm-PCR of CDR3 regions. TCRdb recomputed calls from the multiplex PCR reads with MiXCR, one row per CDR3 protein. The table has 420,000 or so distinct CDR3 sequences, about a sixth seen once. These data are also associated with another study on T cells in Graves' hyperthyroidism and ophthalmopathy.

The clonotype originates from a woman between 18 and 29 years old with Graves disease. Sequenced here: peripheral blood mononuclear cells (PBMCs), sampled at new diagnosis, from a patient treated with antithyroid drugs. The V gene is TRBV11-1, the J gene TRBJ1-4; 8 bases align to TRBD1. Written as DNA, the CDR3 is TGTGCCAGCAGCTCATCAGGGGGCGGAAGTGAAAAACTGTTTTTT. It encodes CASSSSGGGSEKLFF. The full variable domain, in which reference TRBV11-1 and TRBJ1-4 provide the parts outside the CDR3, is EAEVAQSPRYKITEKSQAVAFWCDPISGHATLYWYRQILGQGPELLVQFQDESVVDDSQLPKDRFSAERLKGVDSTLKIQPAELGDSAMYLCASSSSGGGSEKLFFGSGTQLSVL.